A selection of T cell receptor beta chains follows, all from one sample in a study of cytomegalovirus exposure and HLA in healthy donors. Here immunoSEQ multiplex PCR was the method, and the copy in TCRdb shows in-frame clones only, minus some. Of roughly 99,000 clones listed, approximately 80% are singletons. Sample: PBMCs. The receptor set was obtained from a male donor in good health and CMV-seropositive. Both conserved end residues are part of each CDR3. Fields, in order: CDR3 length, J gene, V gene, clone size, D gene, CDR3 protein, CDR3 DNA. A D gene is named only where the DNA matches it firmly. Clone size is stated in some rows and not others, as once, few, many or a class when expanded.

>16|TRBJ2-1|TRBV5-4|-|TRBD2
CASSSAPLAGVNEQFF
TGTGCCAGCAGCTCGGCTCCGTTAGCGGGGGTCAATGAGCAGTTCTTC
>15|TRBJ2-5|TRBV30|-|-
CAWGWMLNAGETQYF
TGTGCCTGGGGTTGGATGTTGAACGCCGGGGAGACCCAGTACTTC
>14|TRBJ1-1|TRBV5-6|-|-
CASSRQLMNTEAFF
TGTGCCAGCAGCCGACAGTTGATGAACACTGAAGCTTTCTTT
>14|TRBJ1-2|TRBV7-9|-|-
CASSLFETAYGYTF
TGTGCCAGCAGCTTATTTGAGACAGCCTATGGCTACACCTTC
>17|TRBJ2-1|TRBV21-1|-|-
CASSKGLAGAPWGEQFF
TGTGCCAGCAGCAAAGGACTAGCGGGGGCGCCCTGGGGTGAGCAGTTCTTC
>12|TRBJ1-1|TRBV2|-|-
CASSDRAPEAFF
TGTGCCAGCAGTGACAGGGCTCCTGAAGCTTTCTTT
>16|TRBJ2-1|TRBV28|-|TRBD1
CASSFFSGQGLNEQFF
TGTGCCAGCAGTTTTTTTTCGGGACAGGGTCTCAATGAGCAGTTCTTC
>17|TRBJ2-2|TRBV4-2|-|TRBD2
CASSQSTSGGFTGELFF
TGTGCCAGCAGCCAATCGACTAGCGGGGGGTTCACCGGGGAGCTGTTTTTT
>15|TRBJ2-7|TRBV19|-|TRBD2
CASSIEGSGAYEQYF
TGTGCCAGTAGTATAGAAGGTAGCGGGGCTTACGAGCAGTACTTC
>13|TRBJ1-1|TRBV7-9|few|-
CASSLGGRFEAFF
TGTGCCAGCAGCTTAGGAGGCAGATTTGAAGCTTTCTTT
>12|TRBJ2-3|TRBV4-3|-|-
CASSQGADTQYF
TGCGCCAGCAGCCAAGGGGCCGACACGCAGTATTTT
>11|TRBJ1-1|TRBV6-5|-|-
CASSYESEAFF
TGTGCCAGCAGTTACGAGAGTGAAGCTTTCTTT
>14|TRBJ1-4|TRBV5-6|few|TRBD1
CASSSGQGGEKLFF
TGTGCCAGCAGCTCTGGACAGGGCGGAGAAAAACTGTTTTTT
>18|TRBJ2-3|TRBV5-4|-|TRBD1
CASSLGGWTGDTTDTQYF
TGTGCCAGCAGCTTGGGCGGGTGGACAGGGGATACCACAGATACGCAGTATTTT
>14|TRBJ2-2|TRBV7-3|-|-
CASRVQGFTGELFF
TGTGCCAGCAGGGTACAGGGATTCACCGGGGAGCTGTTTTTT
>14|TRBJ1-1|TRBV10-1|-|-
CASSEWGLSSEAFF
TGCGCCAGCAGTGAGTGGGGGCTTTCAAGTGAAGCTTTCTTT
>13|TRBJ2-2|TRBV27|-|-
CASSLQDGGELFF
TGTGCCAGCAGTCTACAGGATGGCGGGGAGCTGTTTTTT
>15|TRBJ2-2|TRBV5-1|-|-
CASSLGGLNTGELFF
TGCGCCAGCAGCTTGGGGGGGCTGAACACCGGGGAGCTGTTTTTT
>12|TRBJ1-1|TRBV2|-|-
CASKERGTEAFF
TGTGCCAGCAAGGAGCGGGGAACTGAAGCTTTCTTT
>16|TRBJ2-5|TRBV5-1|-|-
CASSLVSRVPQETQYF
TGCGCCAGCAGCTTGGTGTCCAGGGTCCCCCAAGAGACCCAGTACTTC
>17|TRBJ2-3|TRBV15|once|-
CATSRGWPGGSTDTQYF
TGTGCCACCAGCAGGGGCTGGCCTGGAGGGAGCACAGATACGCAGTATTTT
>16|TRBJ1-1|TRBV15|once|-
CATSRAGVYMNTEAFF
TGTGCCACCAGCAGAGCTGGAGTTTACATGAACACTGAAGCTTTCTTT
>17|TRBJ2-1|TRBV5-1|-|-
CASSPLPAGSSYNEQFF
TGCGCCAGCAGCCCCCTCCCCGCGGGGAGCTCCTACAATGAGCAGTTCTTC
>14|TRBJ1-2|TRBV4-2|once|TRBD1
CASSQDRGEYGYTF
TGTGCCAGCAGCCAGGACAGGGGCGAATATGGCTACACCTTC
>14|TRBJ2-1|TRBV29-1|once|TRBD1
CSTPRDRGNNEQFF
TGCAGCACCCCCCGGGACAGGGGGAACAATGAGCAGTTCTTC
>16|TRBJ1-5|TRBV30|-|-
CAWSVYQGLGNQPQHF
TGTGCCTGGAGTGTATACCAGGGCCTGGGAAATCAGCCCCAGCATTTT
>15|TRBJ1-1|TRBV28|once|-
CASSLWGRVSTEAFF
TGTGCCAGCAGTTTGTGGGGCAGAGTAAGCACTGAAGCTTTCTTT
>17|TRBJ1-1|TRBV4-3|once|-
CASSQDRRVGLNTEAFF
TGCGCCAGCAGCCAAGACCGGCGGGTCGGGTTGAACACTGAAGCTTTCTTT
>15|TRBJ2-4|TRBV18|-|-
CASSPMGLAKNIQYF
TGTGCCAGCTCACCAATGGGGCTAGCCAAAAACATTCAGTACTTC
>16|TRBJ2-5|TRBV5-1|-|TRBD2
CASSWAPGLAEETQYF
TGCGCCAGCAGCTGGGCCCCGGGACTAGCGGAAGAGACCCAGTACTTC
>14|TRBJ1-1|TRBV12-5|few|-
CASGLEAENTEAFF
TGTGCTAGTGGTTTGGAAGCGGAGAACACTGAAGCTTTCTTT
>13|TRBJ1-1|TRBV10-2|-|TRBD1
CASRRQGATEAFF
TGCGCCAGCAGGAGACAGGGGGCCACTGAAGCTTTCTTT